A single T cell receptor (beta chain) is shown here with its context. Its antigen is not known. These data originate in a study of cytomegalovirus exposure and HLA in healthy donors. This CDR3 comprises 16 residues. V lost 3 bases and J 0 bases, leaving 14 bases between the germline ends. Germline V gene sequence: CDR1 MDHEN, CDR2 SYDVKM. Sequenced by immunoSEQ multiplex PCR; TCRdb stores in-frame clones only, minus some. The sample includes about 66,000 clones, around 97% of them seen just once. Study-wide results and caveats: Some TCR beta chains (roughly 150 of them) were listed as cytomegalovirus-associated.

The source is a young woman in good health and CMV-seropositive. Sequences were obtained from PBMCs. The chain couples TRBV28 to TRBJ1-2; D remains ambiguous. The chain's CDR3 is CASSLSGSQSNYGYTF. The CDR3 bases are TGTGCCAGCAGTTTGTCAGGCTCTCAATCTAACTATGGCTACACCTTC.